This T cell receptor beta chain appears in the sequencing data of a study of blood T cell repertoires in COVID-19. Study-level background: PBMCs, B-cell-depleted T cells, or T cells were the source of the cDNA or gDNA that made up the material.

CDR3 size: 14 residues. The V and J ends lost 4 bases and 4 bases respectively, with 13 bases between them. Germline V gene lookup returns CDR1 SNHLY and CDR2 FYNNEI. This clone appeared a few times. As handled by the study authors: Amplification from reference gene primers served as the basis for estimated nucleated cell counts. Some clones are missing from TCRdb's copy, which holds only in-frame ones; the method was immunoSEQ multiplex PCR. V, J and clone size are those of that table, while D and trimming were read from the DNA. The data show approximately 64,000 clones, with 81% seen just once and around 0.83% held by the top ten.

Sequenced sample: peripheral blood. This sequence joins TRBV2 and TRBJ2-5; D perhaps matches TRBD2 (6 bases). This receptor was identified in a woman in her sixties or seventies with acute or convalescent COVID-19. CDR3 sequence: CASSVGGRAETQYF. The CDR3 nucleotides are TGTGCCAGCAGTGTGGGAGGAAGGGCAGAGACCCAGTACTTC.